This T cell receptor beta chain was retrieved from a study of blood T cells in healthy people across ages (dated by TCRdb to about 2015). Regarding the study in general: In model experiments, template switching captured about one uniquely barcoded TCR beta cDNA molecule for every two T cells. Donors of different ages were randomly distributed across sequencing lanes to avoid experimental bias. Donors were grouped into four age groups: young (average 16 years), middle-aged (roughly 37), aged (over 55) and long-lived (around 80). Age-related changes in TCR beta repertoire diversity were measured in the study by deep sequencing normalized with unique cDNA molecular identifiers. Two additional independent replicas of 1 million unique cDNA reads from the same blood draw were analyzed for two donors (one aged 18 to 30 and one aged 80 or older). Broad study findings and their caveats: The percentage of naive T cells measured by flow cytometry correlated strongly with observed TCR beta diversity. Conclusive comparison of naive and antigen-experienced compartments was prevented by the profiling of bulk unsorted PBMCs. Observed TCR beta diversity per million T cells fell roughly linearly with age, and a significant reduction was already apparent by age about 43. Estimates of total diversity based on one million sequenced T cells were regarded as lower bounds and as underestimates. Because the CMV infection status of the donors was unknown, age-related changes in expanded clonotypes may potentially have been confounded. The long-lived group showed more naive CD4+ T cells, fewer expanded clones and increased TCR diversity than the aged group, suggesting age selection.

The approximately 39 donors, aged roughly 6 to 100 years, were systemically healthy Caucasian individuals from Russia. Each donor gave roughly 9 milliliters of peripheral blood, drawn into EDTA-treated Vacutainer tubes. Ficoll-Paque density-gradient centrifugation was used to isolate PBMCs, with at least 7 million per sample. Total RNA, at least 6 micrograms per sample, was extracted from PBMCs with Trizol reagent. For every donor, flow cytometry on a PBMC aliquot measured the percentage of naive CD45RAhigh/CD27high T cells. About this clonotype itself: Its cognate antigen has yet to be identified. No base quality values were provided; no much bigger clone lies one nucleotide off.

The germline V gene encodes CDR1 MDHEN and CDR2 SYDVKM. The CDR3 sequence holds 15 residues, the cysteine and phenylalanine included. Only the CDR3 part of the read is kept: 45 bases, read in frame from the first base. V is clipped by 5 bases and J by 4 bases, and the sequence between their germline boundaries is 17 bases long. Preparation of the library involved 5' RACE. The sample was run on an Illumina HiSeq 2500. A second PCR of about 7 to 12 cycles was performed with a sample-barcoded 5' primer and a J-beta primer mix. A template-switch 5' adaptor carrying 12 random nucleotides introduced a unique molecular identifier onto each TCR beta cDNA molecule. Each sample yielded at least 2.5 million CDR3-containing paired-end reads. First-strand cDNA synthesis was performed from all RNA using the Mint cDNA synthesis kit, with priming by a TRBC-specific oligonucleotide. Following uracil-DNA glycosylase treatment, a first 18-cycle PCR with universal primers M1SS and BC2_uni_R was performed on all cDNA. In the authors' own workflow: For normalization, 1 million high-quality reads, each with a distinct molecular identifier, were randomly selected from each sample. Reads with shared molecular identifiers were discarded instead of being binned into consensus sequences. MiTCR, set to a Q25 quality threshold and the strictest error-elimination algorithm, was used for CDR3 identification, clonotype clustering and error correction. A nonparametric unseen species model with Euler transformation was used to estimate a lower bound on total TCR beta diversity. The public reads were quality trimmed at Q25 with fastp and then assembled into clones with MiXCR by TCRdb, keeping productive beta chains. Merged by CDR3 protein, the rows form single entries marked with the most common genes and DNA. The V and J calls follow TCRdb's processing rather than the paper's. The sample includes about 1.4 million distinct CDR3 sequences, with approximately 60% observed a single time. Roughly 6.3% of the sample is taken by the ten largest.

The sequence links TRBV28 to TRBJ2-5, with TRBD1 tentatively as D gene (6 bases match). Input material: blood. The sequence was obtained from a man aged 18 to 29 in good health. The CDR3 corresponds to CASSVTYRARETQYF. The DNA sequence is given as TGTGCCAGCAGTGTTACCTACAGGGCCCGAGAGACCCAGTACTTC.